This T cell receptor (beta chain) was observed in a study of OX40 agonist ivuxolimab in advanced cancers. About the study: Males comprised roughly four fifths of the group, whose mean age was roughly 64 years (range 23 to 79).

In germline, CDR1 is SQVTM, CDR2 ANQGSEA. V lost 3 bases and J 2 bases, leaving 20 bases between the germline ends. The CDR3 loop spans 16 amino acids. Whole-study results and caveats: Expanded peripheral T cells had an undetermined antigen specificity. It was also the case that some nonresponders had low normalized T-cell clonal expansion. Within 6 weeks, CD4+ and CD8+ blood T cells expanded clonally at 0.1 to 3.0 mg/kg.

TCRdb's table, derived via immunoSEQ multiplex PCR, lists solely in-frame clones and lacks some. The sample comprises around 94,000 clones, roughly 91% of which are singletons, and around 0.28% rests with the top ten. As to this clone: Antigen: not known.

Specimen: CD4+ or CD8+ T cells sorted from blood, collected in a trial of the OX40 agonist ivuxolimab. The genes are TRBV29-1 and TRBJ2-7, with D perhaps matching TRBD2 (5 bases). The sequence was obtained from an adult with an advanced solid tumor such as melanoma, head and neck, liver or kidney cancer. CDR3 in amino acids: CSVDPAGQVGTYEQYF. As DNA, the CDR3 is TGCAGCGTTGATCCGGCCGGGCAGGTCGGGACCTACGAGCAGTACTTC.